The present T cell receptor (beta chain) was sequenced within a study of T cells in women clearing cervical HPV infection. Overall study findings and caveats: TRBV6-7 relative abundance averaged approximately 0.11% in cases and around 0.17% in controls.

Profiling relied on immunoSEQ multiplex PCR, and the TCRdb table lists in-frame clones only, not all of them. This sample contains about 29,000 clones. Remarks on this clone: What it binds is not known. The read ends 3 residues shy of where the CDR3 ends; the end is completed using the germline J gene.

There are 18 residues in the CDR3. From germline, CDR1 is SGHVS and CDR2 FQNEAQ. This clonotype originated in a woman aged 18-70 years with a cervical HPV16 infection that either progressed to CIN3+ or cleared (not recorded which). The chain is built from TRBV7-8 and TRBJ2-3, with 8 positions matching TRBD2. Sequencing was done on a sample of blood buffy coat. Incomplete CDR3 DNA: TGTGCCAGCAGCTCATCCATCAGGGCGGGGGGTACCCAAGAGACG. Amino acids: CASSSSIRAGGTQET. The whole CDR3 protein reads CASSSSIRAGGTQETQYF.